The 17 T cell receptor beta chains presented below share a single source sample, sequenced in a study of blood T cell repertoires in COVID-19. The protocol was immunoSEQ multiplex PCR, while the TCRdb copy is restricted to in-frame clones and leaves out a portion. The sample has about 230,000 clones, almost 90% seen once; the top ten hold 2.7%. Sample: peripheral blood. All receptors come from an older woman with acute or convalescent COVID-19.

The chain employs TRBV5-1 and TRBJ1-2; D is uncertain. Germline lookup yields CDR1 SGHRS and CDR2 YFSETQ. The CDR3 runs 15 residues. V gave up 3 bases and J gave up 0 bases, with 12 bases separating them. The CDR3 region has the DNA TGCGCCAGCAGCTGGGAAGGGAGATCTAACTATGGCTACACCTTC. It specifies CASSWEGRSNYGYTF.

The rearrangement joins TRBV4-2 to TRBJ2-6; TRBD1 might be the D (6 bases). CDR1 LGHNA and CDR2 YNFKEQ come from the germline V gene. V lost 1 base and J 1 base, leaving 14 bases between the germline ends. The length of the CDR3 is 18 residues. In DNA, the CDR3 is TGTGCCAGCAGCCAAGCCGATAGTACAGGGTCTGGGGCCAACGTCCTGACTTTC. Translated, it gives CASSQADSTGSGANVLTF.

This chain uses TRBV6-5 with TRBJ1-5, with 11 bases matching TRBD1. Germline CDR1 and CDR2: MNHEY and SVGAGI. Trimming at V came to 7 bases and at J to 6 bases, leaving 5 bases not matched to a gene. The CDR3 has 14 residues. CDR3 nucleotides: TGTGCCAGCACCCCCGGGACAGGGGGTCAGCCCCAGCATTTT. Amino acid sequence: CASTPGTGGQPQHF.

The chain has TRBV6-5 and TRBJ1-5, with D maybe TRBD1 (5 bases). This CDR3 region has 15 residues. From germline, CDR1 is MNHEY and CDR2 SVGAGI. The ends were cut back, 2 bases at V and 4 bases at J, with 12 bases in the middle. CDR3 protein: CASSYDATANQPQHF. CDR3 nucleotides: TGTGCCAGCAGTTACGACGCGACAGCAAATCAGCCCCAGCATTTT.

The chain joins TRBV11-2 to TRBJ1-1; D might be TRBD1 (5 bases). The CDR3 runs to 15 residues. Trimming removed 5 bases from V and 1 base from J, with 14 bases in between. The germline V gene has CDR1 SGHAT and CDR2 FQNNGV. CDR3 residues: CASSAEGQANTEAFF. The CDR3 nucleotides read TGTGCCAGCAGCGCGGAGGGGCAGGCGAACACTGAAGCTTTCTTT.

This sequence joins TRBV5-5 and TRBJ1-1, with 7 nucleotides matching TRBD1. Trimming cost V 2 bases and J 4 bases; bases outside gene matches: 8. Germline V gives CDR1 SGHKS, CDR2 YYEKEE (reference sequence). CDR3 length: 15 residues. The CDR3 sequence: CASSFHDRAPTEAFF. The CDR3 DNA sequence: TGTGCCAGCAGCTTCCATGACAGGGCACCCACTGAAGCTTTCTTT.

V and J are TRBV30 and TRBJ1-1; 7 positions agree with TRBD1. V trimming: 0 bases; J trimming: 8 bases; junction bases outside the gene matches: 9. The CDR3 spans 14 residues. Germline V gene data show CDR1 as GTSNPN and CDR2 as SVGIG (reference sequence). CDR3 region: CAWSVLSTGTEAFF. The CDR3 nucleotides are TGTGCCTGGAGTGTACTCTCGACAGGGACCGAAGCTTTCTTT.

The J gene is TRBJ2-3, the V gene TRBV9; tentatively, D is TRBD2 (6 bases). Trimming took 4 bases from V and 5 from J, leaving 17 bases between them. Germline V gene lookup returns CDR1 SGDLS and CDR2 YYNGEE. This CDR3 is built from 15 residues. For the CDR3, the DNA is TGTGCCAGCAGCCGCCTACCCCACGGGGGAGATACGCAGTATTTT. Its protein is CASSRLPHGGDTQYF.

The genes are TRBV28 and TRBJ2-7, with TRBD2 matching over 10 bases. CDR1 MDHEN and CDR2 SYDVKM come from the germline V gene. Losses at the gene ends were 5 bases for V and 3 bases for J; bases not matched to a gene: 7. This CDR3 contains 15 residues. CDR3 sequence reads: CASSQNGLAVYEQYF. As DNA, the CDR3 is TGTGCCAGCAGTCAAAACGGACTAGCGGTCTACGAGCAGTACTTC.

The chain employs TRBV7-8 and TRBJ2-5; TRBD1 aligns across 11 bases. The CDR3 covers 15 residues. CDR1 SGHVS and CDR2 FQNEAQ come from the germline V gene. J was trimmed by 5 bases and V by 4 bases; bases with no gene match: 6. CDR3 in amino acids: CASSWGTGGKETQYF. Written as DNA, the CDR3 is TGTGCCAGCAGCTGGGGGACAGGGGGAAAGGAGACCCAGTACTTC.

The chain links TRBV7-9 to TRBJ1-4; 12 bases map to TRBD1. This CDR3 is built from 18 residues. With V trimmed by 3 bases and J by 1 base, 6 bases remained unmatched. Per the germline V gene, CDR1 is SEHNR and CDR2 is FQNEAQ (reference sequence). CDR3 DNA: TGTGCCAGCAGCTTCCGGGACAGGGGGCATGGAACTAATGAAAAACTGTTTTTT. Encoded protein: CASSFRDRGHGTNEKLFF.

J is TRBJ2-1 and V is TRBV6-2 or TRBV6-3; weak D call: TRBD1 (6 bases). Germline CDR1 reads MNHEY; CDR2 reads SVGEGT. V lost 6 bases to trimming and J lost 7 bases, with 13 bases between them. There are 13 residues in the CDR3. The CDR3, as DNA: TGTGCCAGCAGCGTAACAGGGTGGAATGAGCAGTTCTTC. The encoded protein is CASSVTGWNEQFF.

V is TRBV14 and J is TRBJ2-5; TRBD2 agrees at 15 bases. The CDR3 totals 16 residues. The germline V gene encodes CDR1 SGHDN and CDR2 FVKESK. J lost 8 bases, V lost 4 bases, and 8 bases had no gene match. In DNA, the CDR3 is TGTGCCAGCAGCCCCCCCGGACTAGCGGGGGGGGTTACCCAGTACTTC. This encodes CASSPPGLAGGVTQYF.

The rearrangement uses TRBV2 and TRBJ1-3; D is perhaps TRBD1 (5 bases). Looked up from germline, CDR1 is SNHLY and CDR2 is FYNNEI. V lost 6 bases, J lost 0 bases, and 12 bases lay in between. The CDR3 is made up of 15 amino acids. This chain's CDR3 is CASRSTGDSGNTIYF. In nucleotides, the CDR3 is TGTGCCAGCAGATCCACAGGAGACTCTGGAAACACCATATATTTT.

The V gene is TRBV3-1 (or the pseudogene TRBV3-2), the J gene TRBJ2-7; the D gene is possibly TRBD2 (6 bases). Germline assignment: CDR1 LGHDT and CDR2 YNNKEL (reference sequence). V was pared by 6 bases and J by 0 bases, with 18 bases between. CDR3 length: 16 amino acids. The DNA for the CDR3 is TGTGCCAGCAGTGTCTCGGTGGGACTCGCCTCCTACGAGCAGTACTTC. Its protein is CASSVSVGLASYEQYF.

The chain links TRBV19 to TRBJ1-3, with a tentative D call TRBD1 (6 bases). CDR1 and CDR2 from the germline V gene are LNHDA and SQIVND (reference sequence). There are 14 residues in the CDR3. V dropped 6 bases and J dropped 2 bases, with 11 bases sitting between them. CDR3 sequence: CASSLTGTGNTIYF. The DNA for the CDR3 is TGTGCCAGTAGCCTAACAGGGACTGGAAACACCATATATTTT. Full variable domain (missing parts from reference TRBV19 and TRBJ1-3): DGGITQSPKYLFRKEGQNVTLSCEQNLNHDAMYWYRQDPGQGLRLIYYSQIVNDFQKGDIAEGYSVSREKKESFPLTVTSAQKNPTAFYLCASSLTGTGNTIYFGEGSWLTVV.

The V and J genes are TRBV28 and TRBJ1-2; D is possibly TRBD1 (5 bases). V was trimmed by 3 bases and J by 4 bases, leaving 9 bases between them. Germline CDR1 is MDHEN and CDR2 is SYDVKM. The CDR3 has 13 residues. Written as DNA, the CDR3 is TGTGCCAGCAGTTTCAGGGCTGGCTATGGCTACACCTTC. Translation gives CASSFRAGYGYTF.